Reported below is one T cell receptor beta chain. Sequencing was performed with immunoSEQ multiplex PCR; in TCRdb, only in-frame clones are kept and a portion is missing. The repertoire includes approximately 90,000 clones, just under 85% of them detected once, and 9.4% sits in the top ten. This entry is derived from a study of radiation and T cells in renal cell carcinoma. The time point is: blood 4 weeks post-SBRT, at nephrectomy. Described treatment: 15 Gy SBRT to primary tumor, nephrectomy 4 weeks later. Nephrectomy followed 15 Gy stereotactic body radiation by 4 weeks. Clear cell pathology was present in this patient's renal cell carcinoma. The TCR comes from a middle-aged man with renal cell carcinoma. This material consisted of blood, taken from a patient whose treatment included radiotherapy and nephrectomy.

CDR3 sequence reads: CASSFSGENTEAFF. CDR3 sequence (DNA): TGCGCCAGCAGCTTTTCCGGGGAGAACACTGAAGCTTTCTTT. J is TRBJ1-1 and V is TRBV5-1, with D unresolved. CDR3 length equals 14 residues. Germline assignment: CDR1 SGHRS and CDR2 YFSETQ. V lost 2 bases and J 1 base, leaving 9 bases between the germline ends.